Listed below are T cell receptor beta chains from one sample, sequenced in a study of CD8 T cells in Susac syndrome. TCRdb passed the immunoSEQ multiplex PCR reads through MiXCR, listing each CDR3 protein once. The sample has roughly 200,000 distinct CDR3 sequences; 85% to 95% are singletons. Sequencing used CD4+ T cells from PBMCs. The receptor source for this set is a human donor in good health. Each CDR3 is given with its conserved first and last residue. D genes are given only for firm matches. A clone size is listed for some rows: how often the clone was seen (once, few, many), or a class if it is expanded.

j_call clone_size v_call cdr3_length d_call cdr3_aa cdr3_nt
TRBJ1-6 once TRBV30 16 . CAWTPARASGNSPLHF TGTGCCTGGACTCCCGCTCGGGCAAGTGGTAATTCACCCCTCCACTTT
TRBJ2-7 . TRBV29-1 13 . CSARSPRGYEQYF TGCAGCGCCAGATCCCCAAGGGGCTACGAGCAGTACTTC
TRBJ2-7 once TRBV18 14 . CASSGTQGTYEQYF TGTGCCAGCTCAGGGACACAGGGAACCTACGAGCAGTACTTC
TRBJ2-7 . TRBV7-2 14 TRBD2 CASRRLAITTEQYF TGTGCCAGCAGGAGACTAGCGATAACTACTGAGCAGTACTTC
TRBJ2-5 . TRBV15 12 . CATSATGQTQYF TGTGCCACCAGTGCTACAGGGCAGACCCAGTACTTC
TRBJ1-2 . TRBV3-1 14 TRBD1 CASSPFGQGHGYTF TGTGCCAGCAGCCCCTTCGGACAGGGGCATGGCTACACCTTC
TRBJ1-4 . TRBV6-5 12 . CASSNRVEKLFF TGTGCCAGCAGTAACAGGGTGGAAAAACTGTTTTTT
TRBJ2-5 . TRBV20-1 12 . CSARGQLETQYF TGCAGTGCCAGAGGACAGTTAGAGACCCAGTACTTC
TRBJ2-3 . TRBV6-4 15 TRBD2 CASSDSLAGEHTQYF TGTGCCAGCAGTGACTCACTAGCGGGAGAACATACGCAGTATTTT
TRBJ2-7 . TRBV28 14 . CASRSLTLVYEQYF TGTGCCAGCAGGAGTCTTACTTTGGTGTACGAGCAGTACTTC
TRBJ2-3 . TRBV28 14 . CASGDIDSTDTQYF TGTGCCAGCGGGGACATTGACAGCACAGATACGCAGTATTTT
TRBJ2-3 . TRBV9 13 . CASSVEAVDTQYF TGTGCCAGCAGCGTAGAGGCGGTAGATACGCAGTATTTT
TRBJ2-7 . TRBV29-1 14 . CSVEDGQGGYEQYF TGCAGCGTTGAAGACGGCCAGGGGGGCTACGAGCAGTACTTC
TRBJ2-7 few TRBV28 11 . CASSLRYEQYF TGTGCCAGCAGTTTGCGCTACGAGCAGTACTTC
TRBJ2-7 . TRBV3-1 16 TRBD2 CASSQGLGLAVYEQYF TGTGCCAGCAGCCAGGGGCTCGGACTAGCTGTCTACGAGCAGTACTTC
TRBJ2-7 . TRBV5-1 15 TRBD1 CASSRTGTEVYEQYF TGCGCCAGCAGCAGAACCGGGACAGAGGTCTACGAGCAGTACTTC
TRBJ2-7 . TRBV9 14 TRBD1 CASSPPGQLYEQYF TGTGCCAGCAGCCCTCCGGGACAGCTCTACGAGCAGTACTTC
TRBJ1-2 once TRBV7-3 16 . CASSLTGTASNYGYTF TGTGCCAGCAGCTTAACCGGGACCGCCTCTAACTATGGCTACACCTTC
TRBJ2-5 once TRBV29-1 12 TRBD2 CSVGWGGETQYF TGCAGCGTTGGGTGGGGGGGAGAGACCCAGTACTTC
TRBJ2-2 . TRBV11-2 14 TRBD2 CAIAGTRNTGELFF TGTGCCATCGCCGGGACTAGAAACACCGGGGAGCTGTTTTTT
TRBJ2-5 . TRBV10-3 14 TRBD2 CAISGLAGAETQYF TGTGCCATCAGTGGACTAGCGGGAGCAGAGACCCAGTACTTC
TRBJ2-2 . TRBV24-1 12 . CATSGFTGELFF TGTGCCACCAGTGGGTTTACCGGGGAGCTGTTTTTT
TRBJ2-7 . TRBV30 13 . CAWSVAFGYEQYF TGTGCCTGGAGTGTAGCATTTGGCTACGAGCAGTACTTC
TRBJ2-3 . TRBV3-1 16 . CASSQEWGIGTDTQYF TGTGCCAGCAGCCAAGAATGGGGTATTGGGACAGATACGCAGTATTTT
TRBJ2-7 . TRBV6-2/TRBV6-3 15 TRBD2 CASPPSAGGRYEQYF TGTGCCAGCCCTCCCTCAGCGGGAGGGCGATACGAGCAGTACTTC